This T cell receptor beta chain was captured in a study of identical twins. General observations from the study: Cross-sectional statistics, not tracking of the same donors, supported the conclusions. Weaker excess sharing between twins was seen in beta out-of-frame sequences. Zero-insertion findings could be partly confounded by invariant cells (MAIT and iNKT cells).

Trimming cost V 5 bases and J 5 bases, with 13 bases left between them. The CDR3 totals 14 residues. Germline lookup yields CDR1 MNHEY and CDR2 SMNVEV (reference sequence). In TCRdb, the 5' RACE reads were re-called with MiXCR into one record per CDR3 protein. Counted here are 1,800,000 or so distinct CDR3 sequences, about 32% occurring once; the ten biggest clones make up less than 0.35%. Each donor was a healthy Caucasian. In the case of this clonotype: Antigen unknown.

The chain combines TRBV27 with TRBJ1-5, with unresolved D. This clonotype was obtained from a newborn girl in good health. The sequenced sample consisted of cord blood. For the CDR3, the DNA is TGTGCCAGCAGTGCCGAGGCATCCTATCAGCCCCAGCATTTT. Residues: CASSAEASYQPQHF.